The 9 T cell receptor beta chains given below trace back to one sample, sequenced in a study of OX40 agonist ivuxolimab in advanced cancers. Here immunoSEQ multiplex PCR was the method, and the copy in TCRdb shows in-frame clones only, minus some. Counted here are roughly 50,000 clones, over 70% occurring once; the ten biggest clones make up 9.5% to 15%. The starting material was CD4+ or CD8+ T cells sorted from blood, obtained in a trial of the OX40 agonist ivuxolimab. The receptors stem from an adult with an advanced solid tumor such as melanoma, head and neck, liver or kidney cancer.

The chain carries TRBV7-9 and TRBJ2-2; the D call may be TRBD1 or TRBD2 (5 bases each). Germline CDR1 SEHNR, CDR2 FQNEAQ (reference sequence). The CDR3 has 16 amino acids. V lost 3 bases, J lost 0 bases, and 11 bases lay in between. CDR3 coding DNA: TGTGCCAGCAGCTTCCGGGACGTTTCGAACACCGGGGAGCTGTTTTTT. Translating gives CASSFRDVSNTGELFF.

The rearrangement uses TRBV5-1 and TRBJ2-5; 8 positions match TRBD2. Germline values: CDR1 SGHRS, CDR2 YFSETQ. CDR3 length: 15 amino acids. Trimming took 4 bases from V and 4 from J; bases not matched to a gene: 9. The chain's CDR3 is CASSAFGGAGETQYF. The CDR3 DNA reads TGCGCCAGCAGCGCGTTCGGGGGGGCCGGAGAGACCCAGTACTTC.

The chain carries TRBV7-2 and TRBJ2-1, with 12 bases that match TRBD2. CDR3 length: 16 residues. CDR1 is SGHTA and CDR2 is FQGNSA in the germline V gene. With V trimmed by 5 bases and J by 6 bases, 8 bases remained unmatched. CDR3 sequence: CASSPSATSGSNEQFF. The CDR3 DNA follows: TGTGCCAGCAGCCCAAGTGCGACTAGCGGGAGCAATGAGCAGTTCTTC.

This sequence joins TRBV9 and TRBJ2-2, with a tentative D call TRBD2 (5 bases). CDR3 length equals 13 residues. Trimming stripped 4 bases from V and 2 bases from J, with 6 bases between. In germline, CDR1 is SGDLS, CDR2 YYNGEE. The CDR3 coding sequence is TGTGCCAGCAGCCGGACTAACACCGGGGAGCTGTTTTTT. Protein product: CASSRTNTGELFF.

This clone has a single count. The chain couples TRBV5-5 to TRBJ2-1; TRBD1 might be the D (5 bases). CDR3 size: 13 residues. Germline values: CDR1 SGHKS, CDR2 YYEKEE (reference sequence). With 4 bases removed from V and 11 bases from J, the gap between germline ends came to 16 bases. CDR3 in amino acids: CASSAWGKEKQFF. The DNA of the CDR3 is TGTGCCAGCAGCGCATGGGGCAAAGAGAAGCAGTTCTTC.

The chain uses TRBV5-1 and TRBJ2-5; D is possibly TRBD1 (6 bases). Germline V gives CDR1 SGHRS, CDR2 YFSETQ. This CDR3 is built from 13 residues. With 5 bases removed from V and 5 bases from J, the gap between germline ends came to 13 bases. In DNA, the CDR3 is TGCGCCAGCAGTAAACAGGGTATTGAGACCCAGTACTTC. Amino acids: CASSKQGIETQYF.

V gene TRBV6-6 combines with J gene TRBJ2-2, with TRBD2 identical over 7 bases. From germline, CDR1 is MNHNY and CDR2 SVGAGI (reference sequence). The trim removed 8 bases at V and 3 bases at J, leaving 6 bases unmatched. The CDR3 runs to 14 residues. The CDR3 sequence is CASGSLADTGELFF. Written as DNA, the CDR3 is TGTGCCAGCGGATCCCTAGCGGACACCGGGGAGCTGTTTTTT.

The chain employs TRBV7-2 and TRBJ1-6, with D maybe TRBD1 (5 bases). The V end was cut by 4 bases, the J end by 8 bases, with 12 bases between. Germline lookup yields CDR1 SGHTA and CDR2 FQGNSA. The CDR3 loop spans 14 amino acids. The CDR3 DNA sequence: TGTGCCAGCAGCTCCCAGGGAAGGGATTCACCCCTCCACTTT. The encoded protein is CASSSQGRDSPLHF.

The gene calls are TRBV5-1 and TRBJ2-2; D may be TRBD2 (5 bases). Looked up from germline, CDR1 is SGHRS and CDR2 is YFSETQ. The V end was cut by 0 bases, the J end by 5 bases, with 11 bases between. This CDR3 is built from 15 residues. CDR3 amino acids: CASSLEASGTGELFF. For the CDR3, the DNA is TGCGCCAGCAGCTTGGAGGCCAGCGGAACCGGGGAGCTGTTTTTT. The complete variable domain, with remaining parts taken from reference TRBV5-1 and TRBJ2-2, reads KAGVTQTPRYLIKTRGQQVTLSCSPISGHRSVSWYQQTPGQGLQFLFEYFSETQRNKGNFPGRFSGRQFSNSRSEMNVSTLELGDSALYLCASSLEASGTGELFFGEGSRLTVL.